The rows below give T cell receptor beta chains drawn from one sample of a study of cytomegalovirus exposure and HLA in healthy donors. Only in-frame clones appear in the TCRdb table, and some are missing; sequencing was by immunoSEQ multiplex PCR. The sample shows some 130,000 clones, 73% of them seen only once. The material sequenced was PBMCs. Receptor source: a woman between 40 and 50 years old in good health and CMV-seronegative. CDR3s include the opening cysteine and the closing phenylalanine or tryptophan. D genes are given only for firm matches. Only some rows state a clone size, as once, few, many or a class for expanded clones.

>TRBV15|TRBJ1-1|TRBD1|.
CATSRDLPDRAGPEAFF
TGTGCCACCAGCAGAGATCTCCCCGACAGGGCGGGCCCTGAAGCTTTCTTT
>TRBV9|TRBJ2-5|TRBD2|few
CASSAQRGDQETQYF
TGTGCCAGCAGCGCACAGCGGGGGGATCAAGAGACCCAGTACTTC
>TRBV7-9|TRBJ1-1|TRBD1|.
CASSLGLDRAEAFF
TGTGCCAGCAGCTTAGGTCTGGACAGGGCTGAAGCTTTCTTT
>TRBV10-2|TRBJ2-1|TRBD2|.
CASSEPLGGALYNEQFF
TGCGCCAGCAGTGAACCCCTCGGGGGGGCCCTCTACAATGAGCAGTTCTTC
>TRBV9|TRBJ2-5|TRBD1|.
CASSAGQGSGWGQETQYF
TGTGCCAGCAGCGCGGGACAGGGGTCGGGCTGGGGCCAAGAGACCCAGTACTTC
>TRBV4-1|TRBJ1-2|.|few
CASSQTQGDYGYTF
TGCGCCAGCAGCCAGACGCAAGGGGACTATGGCTACACCTTC
>TRBV6-6|TRBJ2-5|TRBD2|few
CASSSAGLGEETQYF
TGTGCCAGCAGTTCCGCCGGACTAGGGGAAGAGACCCAGTACTTC
>TRBV7-8|TRBJ1-2|.|.
CASSLRGGYGYTF
TGTGCCAGCAGCTTGCGGGGTGGCTATGGCTACACCTTC
>TRBV2|TRBJ2-1|.|.
CASSVRMANRPYSSYNEQFF
TGTGCCAGCAGTGTAAGGATGGCGAACAGACCCTATAGCTCCTACAATGAGCAGTTCTTC
>TRBV6-6|TRBJ2-1|TRBD1|.
CASSYRDRGNEQFF
TGTGCCAGCAGTTACCGGGACAGGGGCAATGAGCAGTTCTTC
>TRBV4-3|TRBJ2-2|TRBD2|.
CASSQLAGVIGELFF
TGCGCCAGCAGCCAGCTAGCGGGGGTAATTGGGGAGCTGTTTTTT
>TRBV2|TRBJ2-1|.|.
CASTGGAYNEQFF
TGTGCCAGCACGGGTGGAGCCTACAATGAGCAGTTCTTC
>TRBV19|TRBJ1-4|.|.
CASSPGIAEKLFF
TGTGCCAGTTCTCCAGGGATCGCTGAAAAACTGTTTTTT
>TRBV10-3|TRBJ1-2|.|.
CAISGATVNYGYTF
TGTGCCATCAGTGGGGCGACAGTCAACTATGGCTACACCTTC
>TRBV5-6|TRBJ1-4|TRBD1|.
CASSSSGGTGLTTNEKLFF
TGTGCCAGCAGCTCAAGTGGCGGGACAGGCCTCACAACTAATGAAAAACTGTTTTTT
>TRBV4-1|TRBJ1-1|.|few
CASSQDEGVTEAFF
TGCGCCAGCAGCCAAGATGAGGGCGTCACTGAAGCTTTCTTT
>TRBV9|TRBJ1-4|.|.
CASSAGTHEKLFF
TGTGCCAGCAGCGCAGGGACACATGAAAAACTGTTTTTT
>TRBV5-1|TRBJ1-4|TRBD1|.
CASTGGRMMNEKLFF
TGCGCCAGCACAGGGGGCCGGATGATGAATGAAAAACTGTTTTTT
>TRBV7-3|TRBJ1-6|.|.
CASSQGQYSPLHF
TGTGCCAGCAGCCAGGGGCAGTATTCACCCCTCCACTTT
>TRBV6-1|TRBJ1-2|TRBD1|.
CASTLLDRGGYGYTF
TGTGCCAGCACCCTGCTGGACAGGGGAGGCTATGGCTACACCTTC
>TRBV29-1|TRBJ2-2|TRBD1|.
CSVFSRTGMNTRELFF
TGCAGCGTTTTCTCACGGACAGGGATGAACACCAGGGAGCTGTTTTTT
>TRBV6-1|TRBJ1-1|.|.
CASNFPGGGAEAFF
TGTGCCAGCAATTTTCCGGGGGGCGGGGCTGAAGCTTTCTTT
>TRBV6-1|TRBJ2-2|.|.
CASSVIPGITGELFF
TGTGCCAGCAGTGTAATCCCCGGGATCACCGGGGAGCTGTTTTTT
>TRBV27|TRBJ1-5|.|.
CASSLSGVGNQPQHF
TGTGCCAGCAGTTTATCAGGGGTGGGCAATCAGCCCCAGCATTTT
>TRBV7-8|TRBJ1-5|.|.
CASRRDTSGPQHF
TGTGCCAGCCGTCGGGACACTTCAGGGCCCCAGCATTTT
>TRBV14|TRBJ2-2|TRBD2|.
CASSRTSFNTGELFF
TGTGCCAGCAGCCGGACTAGCTTCAACACCGGGGAGCTGTTTTTT
>TRBV9|TRBJ1-3|TRBD1|.
CASSAWGQASGNTIYF
TGTGCCAGCAGCGCATGGGGACAGGCCTCTGGAAACACCATATATTTT
>TRBV19|TRBJ1-6|TRBD1|.
CASSIAVGQGLTTRNSPLHF
TGTGCCAGTAGTATAGCCGTCGGACAGGGATTAACAACCCGAAATTCACCCCTCCACTTT
>TRBV27|TRBJ2-5|TRBD1|.
CASSSQGAARETQYF
TGTGCCAGCAGTTCCCAGGGGGCTGCAAGGGAGACCCAGTACTTC
>TRBV5-4|TRBJ2-5|.|.
CASSRWGGRGETQYF
TGTGCCAGCAGCCGGTGGGGGGGGCGCGGGGAGACCCAGTACTTC
>TRBV27|TRBJ1-1|.|.
CASSFSPGVNTEAFF
TGTGCCAGCAGTTTTTCTCCCGGGGTGAACACTGAAGCTTTCTTT
>TRBV2|TRBJ1-1|.|few
CASSVNSMNTEAFF
TGTGCCAGCAGTGTTAACAGCATGAACACTGAAGCTTTCTTT
>TRBV21-1|TRBJ1-4|.|once
CASSKEGRVGSEKLFF
TGTGCCAGCAGCAAAGAAGGCAGGGTGGGTAGTGAAAAACTGTTTTTT
>TRBV5-8|TRBJ2-1|.|.
CASSSYNEQFF
TGTGCCAGCAGCTCATACAATGAGCAGTTCTTC
>TRBV28|TRBJ2-5|TRBD2|once
CASSLGFGASGATQYF
TGTGCCAGCAGCCTAGGCTTTGGGGCCAGCGGGGCGACCCAGTACTTC
>TRBV4-3|TRBJ1-2|.|once
CASSFHSGYTF
TGCGCCAGCAGCTTCCACTCGGGCTACACCTTC
>TRBV29-1|TRBJ2-3|.|once
CSAQTTTDTQYF
TGCAGCGCCCAAACAACCACAGATACGCAGTATTTT
>TRBV7-9|TRBJ1-1|.|.
CASSLALQGSSEAFF
TGTGCCAGCAGCTTAGCTCTACAGGGCTCGTCTGAAGCTTTCTTT